This TCR beta chain was identified in a study of blood T cell repertoires in COVID-19 (dated by TCRdb to about 2020). The study in broad terms: Samples from collaborators originated in the United States, Italy and Spain and spanned both the acute and convalescent phases of COVID-19. The prospective study material was composed of cDNA or gDNA derived from T cells, B-cell-depleted T cells, or PBMCs. Subjects who had been exposed to COVID-19, were actively infected with it, or had recovered from it provided the deeply sampled blood TCRbeta repertoires that made up the dataset. A freely available public database, intended as a resource for researchers studying the immune response to SARS-CoV-2, is where the repertoires were released. The samples were drawn from two sources: the first 160 participants of the ongoing ImmuneRACE study, and 1,000 to 1,500 subjects contributed by 6 global collaborators. Sample metadata almost always included a de-identified subject ID, COVID-19 status, age in years and sex. Where HLA class I and class II types were available, the types were taken from metadata supplied by the sample provider, not from assay-based typing. Broad study findings and their caveats: Clinical and demographic metadata were provided uncurated, with the amount varying by source and participant.

As concerns this clone: No antigen is known for it. The input lacks base qualities; no much larger clone sits a single base away.

Whole blood was collected in K2EDTA tubes by collaborating institutions according to the institutions' own protocols. For TCRbeta analysis, collaborators shipped samples as frozen whole blood, isolated PBMCs, or DNA extracted from either of those sample types. TCRbeta CDR3 regions were amplified from genomic DNA by means of the immunoSEQ Assay, a bias-controlled multiplex PCR. Processing in the source paper ran as follows. The number of nucleated cells in each sample was estimated by amplification of reference gene primers within the assay. To quantify the absolute abundance of each unique TCRbeta CDR3 rearrangement, sequence reads were collapsed and filtered. For each sample, productive Simpson clonality was calculated as the square root of Simpson's diversity index over productive rearrangements. The immuneACCESS repertoire file appears here via TCRdb, limited to in-frame rearrangements. These files lack a portion of the clones; in checked studies, under half of the deficit traces to unresolved V genes, and the cause of the others is not known. D and trimming come from the DNA, and the V and J calls and clone size come from that table. The sample table lists 50,000 to 65,000 clones, 88% of them with a count of one. The biggest ten clones account for around 5% of the sample.

This TCR derives from a man aged 55-75 years with acute or convalescent COVID-19. The sample taken for sequencing was peripheral blood.

The bases read TGTGCCAGCAGAGTTAGCGGGGGGGGTGCGGAGACCCAGTACTTC. Translated, it reads CASRVSGGGAETQYF. The chain couples TRBV4-2 to TRBJ2-5; the central 11 bases match TRBD2. Germline trimming amounts to 6 bases on V and 5 bases on J, with 8 as the count of junction bases outside the gene matches. From the germline V gene, CDR1 is LGHNA and CDR2 is YNFKEQ. The CDR3 covers 15 residues, taking in both the cysteine and the phenylalanine. The entry retains the CDR3 DNA only, 45 bases that are in frame from base 1.